The present T cell receptor beta chain was sequenced within a study of blood T cell repertoires in COVID-19. Study details: The United States, Italy and Spain provided the acute and convalescent COVID-19 samples. PBMCs, B-cell-depleted T cells, or T cells were the source of the cDNA or gDNA that made up the material.

Germline V CDR1 and CDR2: KGHSH, LQKENI. The trim removed 1 base at V and 6 bases at J, leaving 11 bases unmatched. This CDR3 spans 19 amino acids. The authors' processing: Reference gene primer amplification gave nucleated cell count estimates. TCRdb's copy holds only in-frame clones and misses some; the assay was immunoSEQ multiplex PCR. For V, J and clone size, that table is used; D and trimming come from the DNA. The sample lists 200,000 or so clones, about 80% occurring once. The specimen was peripheral blood. The chain carries TRBV18 and TRBJ2-1, with 14 positions matching TRBD2. The TCR was taken from a human donor with acute or convalescent COVID-19. The donor label of this sample is uncertain. The CDR3 DNA sequence: TGTGCCAGCTCACCACTTAGTCCGGGACTAGCGGGAGCCTCCAATGAGCAGTTCTTC. Translating it yields CASSPLSPGLAGASNEQFF. The full variable domain, in which reference TRBV18 and TRBJ2-1 provide the parts outside the CDR3, is NAGVMQNPRHLVRRRGQEARLRCSPMKGHSHVYWYRQLPEEGLKFMVYLQKENIIDESGMPKERFSAEFPKEGPSILRIQQVVRGDSAAYFCASSPLSPGLAGASNEQFFGPGTRLTVL.